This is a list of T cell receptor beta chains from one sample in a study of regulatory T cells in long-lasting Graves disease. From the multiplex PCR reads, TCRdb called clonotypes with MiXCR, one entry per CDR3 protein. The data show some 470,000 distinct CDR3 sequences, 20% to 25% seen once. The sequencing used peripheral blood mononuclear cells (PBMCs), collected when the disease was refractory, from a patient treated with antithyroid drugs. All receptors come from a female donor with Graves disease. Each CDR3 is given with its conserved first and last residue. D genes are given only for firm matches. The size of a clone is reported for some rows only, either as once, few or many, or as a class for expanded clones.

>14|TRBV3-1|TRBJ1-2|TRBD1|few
TGTGCCAGCAGCCATGACGACAGGGCGAGTGGCTACACCTTC
CASSHDDRASGYTF
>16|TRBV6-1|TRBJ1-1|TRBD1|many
TGTGCCAGCAGTCCGTCCGAGTACAGGGGCGACACTGAAGCTTTCTTT
CASSPSEYRGDTEAFF
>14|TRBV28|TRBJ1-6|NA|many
TGTGCCAGCAGTCTCTGGGCCCTCAATTCACCCCTCCACTTT
CASSLWALNSPLHF
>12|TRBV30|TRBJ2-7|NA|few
TGTGCCGCGGCCTCGGGCACCTACGAGCAGTACTTC
CAAASGTYEQYF
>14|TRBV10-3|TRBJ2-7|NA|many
TGTGCCATCAAAAACCCAGGGGTGGTGGACGAGCAGTACTTC
CAIKNPGVVDEQYF
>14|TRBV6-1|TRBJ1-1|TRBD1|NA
TGTGCCAGCAGCCTAACAGGGGGCGCGATTGAAGCTTTCTTT
CASSLTGGAIEAFF
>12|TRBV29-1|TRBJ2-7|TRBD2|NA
TGCAGCGTTCGGGGGGTTTCCTACGAGCAGTACTTC
CSVRGVSYEQYF
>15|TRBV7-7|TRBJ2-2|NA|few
TGTGCTAGCAGCCTATCCTTCACCAATCCCGGGGAGCTGTTTTTT
CASSLSFTNPGELFF
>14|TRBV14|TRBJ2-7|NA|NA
TGTGCCAGCAGCCCTGACAGGTTCTCCTACGAGCAGTACTTC
CASSPDRFSYEQYF
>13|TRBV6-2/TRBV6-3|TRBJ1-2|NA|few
TGTGCCAGCAGTTCCACAGGCGCCCGGGCCTACACCTTC
CASSSTGARAYTF
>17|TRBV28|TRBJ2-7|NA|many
TGTGCCAGCAGCCTCCCGGGGCTCCCAGGGAGTTCCTACGAGCAGTACTTC
CASSLPGLPGSSYEQYF
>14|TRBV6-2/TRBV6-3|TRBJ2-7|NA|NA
TGTGCCAGCAGTTACTCTGGGGCCCAGGACGAGCAGTACTTC
CASSYSGAQDEQYF
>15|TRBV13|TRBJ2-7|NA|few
TGTGCCAGCAGCTTAGGACTAGTAAAGTCCTACGAGCAGTACTTC
CASSLGLVKSYEQYF
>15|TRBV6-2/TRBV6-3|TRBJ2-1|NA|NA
TGTGCCAGCAGCCTAAAAGACACCTTCTACAATGAGCAGTTCTTC
CASSLKDTFYNEQFF
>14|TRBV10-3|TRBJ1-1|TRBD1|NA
TGTGCCATCAGCATTGGGACAGGGAACACTGAAGCTTTCTTT
CAISIGTGNTEAFF
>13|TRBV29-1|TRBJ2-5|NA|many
TGCAGCGTTGTTAACTCCTTAGACGAGACCCAGTACTTC
CSVVNSLDETQYF
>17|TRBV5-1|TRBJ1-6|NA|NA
TGCGCCAGCAGCTTGAGGCCTGGGAGCTCCTATAATTCACCCCTCCACTTT
CASSLRPGSSYNSPLHF
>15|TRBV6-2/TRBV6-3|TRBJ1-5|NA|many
TGTGCCAGCAGTTACTCTTGGCAGACTCATCAGCCCCAGCATTTT
CASSYSWQTHQPQHF
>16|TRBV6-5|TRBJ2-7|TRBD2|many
TGTGCCAGCAGTTCTTATCGGACTAGCGTTGACTACGAGCAGTACTTC
CASSSYRTSVDYEQYF
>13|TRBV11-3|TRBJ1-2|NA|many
TGTGCCAGCAGCTTTTTGGGAACAGGCGAATTCACCTTC
CASSFLGTGEFTF
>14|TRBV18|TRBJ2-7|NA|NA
TGTGCCAGCTCCCCGACAAGGAGTGGGCTCGAGCAGTACTTC
CASSPTRSGLEQYF
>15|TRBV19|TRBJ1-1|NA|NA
TGTGCCAGTAGTATATTAGCGGGCGCGGGCACTGAAGCTTTCTTT
CASSILAGAGTEAFF
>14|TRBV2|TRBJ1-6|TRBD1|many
TGTGCCAGCCGAGGACAGGGGTTGGGTTCACCCCTCCACTTT
CASRGQGLGSPLHF
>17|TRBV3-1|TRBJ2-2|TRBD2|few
TGTGCCAGCAGCCGACCGAGGCTAGCGGGGGCAACCGGGGAGCTGTTTTTT
CASSRPRLAGATGELFF
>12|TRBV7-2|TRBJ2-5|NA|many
TGTGCCAGCAGCTTAGTTTGGGAGACCCAGTACTTC
CASSLVWETQYF
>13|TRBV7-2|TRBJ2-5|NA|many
TGTGCCAGCAGCTTGGCCCCAGCGGAGACCCAGTACTTC
CASSLAPAETQYF
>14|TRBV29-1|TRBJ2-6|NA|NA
TGCAGCGTGATCCCAGCGTCTGGGGCCAACGTCCTGACTTTC
CSVIPASGANVLTF
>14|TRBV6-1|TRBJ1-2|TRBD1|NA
TGTGCCAGCAGCCGAGGGACAGGGCTCTATGGCTACACCTTC
CASSRGTGLYGYTF
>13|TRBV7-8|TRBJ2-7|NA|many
TGTGCCAGCAGCCCCTCACTGGGATACGAGCAGTACTTC
CASSPSLGYEQYF
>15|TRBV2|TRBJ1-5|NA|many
TGTGCCAGCAGTGAAGAGGGGTCCTCCATTCAGCCCCAGCATTTT
CASSEEGSSIQPQHF
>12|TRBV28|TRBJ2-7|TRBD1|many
TGTGCCAGCAGCACGACAGGGTACGAGCAGTACTTC
CASSTTGYEQYF